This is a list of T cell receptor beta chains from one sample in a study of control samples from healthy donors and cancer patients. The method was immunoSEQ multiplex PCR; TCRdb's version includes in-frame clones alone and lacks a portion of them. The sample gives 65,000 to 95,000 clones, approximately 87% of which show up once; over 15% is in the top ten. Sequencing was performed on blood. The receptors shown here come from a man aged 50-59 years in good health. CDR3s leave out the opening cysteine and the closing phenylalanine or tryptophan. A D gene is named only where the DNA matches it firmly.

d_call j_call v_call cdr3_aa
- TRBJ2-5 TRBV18 ASSPRLYQETQY
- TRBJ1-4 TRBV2 ASSFQSAEEKLF
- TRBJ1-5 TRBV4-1 ASSQGWGTEVNQPQH
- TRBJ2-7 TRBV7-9 ASSPSGGYEQY
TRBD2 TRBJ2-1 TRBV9 ASSAGGLANNEQF
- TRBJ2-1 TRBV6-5 ASSKKVDNEQF
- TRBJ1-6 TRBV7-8 ASSPPGPGDSPLH
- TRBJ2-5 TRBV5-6 ASSLASGGETQY
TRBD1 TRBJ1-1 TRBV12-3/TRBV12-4 ASSFYDRGSTF
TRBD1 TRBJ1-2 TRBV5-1 ASSPGQARGGYT
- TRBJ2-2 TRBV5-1 ASTQGLGDTGELF
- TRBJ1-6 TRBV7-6 ASSLGGLNSPLH
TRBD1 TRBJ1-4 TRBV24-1 ATSDSWDSEGYEKLF
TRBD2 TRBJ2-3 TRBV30 AWSDTRVAGAFSDTQY
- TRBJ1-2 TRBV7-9 ASSLGFRDYGYT
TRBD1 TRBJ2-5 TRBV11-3 ASSLWDSQETQY
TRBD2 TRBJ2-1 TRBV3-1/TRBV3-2 ASSQSPHLTSGSYNEQF
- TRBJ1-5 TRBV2 ASSERGPGPQH
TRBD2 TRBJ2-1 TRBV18 ASSPRGGGSYNEQF
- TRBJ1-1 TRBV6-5 ASRKGGKPEAF
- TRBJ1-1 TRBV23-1 ARRTGMGTEAF
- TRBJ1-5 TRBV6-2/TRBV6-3 ASSYFGAPGKSNQPQH
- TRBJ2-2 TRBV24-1 ATSDLTGTDTGELF
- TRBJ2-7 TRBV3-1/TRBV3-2 ASSQGYEQY
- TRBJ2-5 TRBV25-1 ASSESIAGQETQY
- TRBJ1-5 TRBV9 ASSPTGGLSQPQH
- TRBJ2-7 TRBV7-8 ASSRLASFNEQY
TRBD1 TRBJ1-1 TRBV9 ASSEDRESEAF
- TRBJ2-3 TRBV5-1 ASSLLEDTQY
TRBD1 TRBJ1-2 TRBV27 ASSFDRGLGGYT
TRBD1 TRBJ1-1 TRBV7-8 ASSLGTGLLAF
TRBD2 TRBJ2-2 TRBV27 ASSFYGLEMNTGELF
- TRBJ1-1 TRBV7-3 ASSSQGLNTEAF
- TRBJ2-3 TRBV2 ASRAGGLSTDTQY
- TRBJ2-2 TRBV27 ASKEVVNTGELF
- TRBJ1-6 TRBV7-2 ASSLARSDSPLH
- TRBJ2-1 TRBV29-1 SVEDRGKYNEQF
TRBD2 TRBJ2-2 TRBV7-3 ASSLYGTSATGELF
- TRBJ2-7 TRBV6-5 ASKSTYEQY
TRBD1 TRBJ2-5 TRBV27 ASSPTTGAQETQY
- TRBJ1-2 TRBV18 ASSPSVGGYT
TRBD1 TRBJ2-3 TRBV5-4 ASSDSTGGWEDTQY
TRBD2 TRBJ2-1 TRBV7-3 ASSLNPPSTSGHNEQF
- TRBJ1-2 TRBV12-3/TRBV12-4 ASSARSRGYT
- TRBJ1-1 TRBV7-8 ASSFQQQGNTEAF